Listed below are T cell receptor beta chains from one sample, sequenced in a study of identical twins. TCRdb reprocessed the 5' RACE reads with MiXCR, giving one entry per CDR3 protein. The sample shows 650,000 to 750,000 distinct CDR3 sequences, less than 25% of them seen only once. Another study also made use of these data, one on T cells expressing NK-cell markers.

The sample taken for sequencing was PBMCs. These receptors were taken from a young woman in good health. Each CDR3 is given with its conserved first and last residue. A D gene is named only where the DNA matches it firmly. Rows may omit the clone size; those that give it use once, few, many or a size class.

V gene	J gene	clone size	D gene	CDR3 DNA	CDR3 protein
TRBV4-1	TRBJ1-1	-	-	TGCGCCAGCAGCCATCCCGAAACCGGGATGAACACTGAAGCTTTCTTT	CASSHPETGMNTEAFF
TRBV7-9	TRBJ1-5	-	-	TGTGCCAGCAGGAAGGGAGGCGGCAATCAGCCCCAGCATTTT	CASRKGGGNQPQHF
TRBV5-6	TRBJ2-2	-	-	TGTGCCAGCAGCCCATTCCTGGGGCCCGGGGAGCTGTTTTTT	CASSPFLGPGELFF
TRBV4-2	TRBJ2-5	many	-	TGTGCCAGCAGCTCTGGGAGCCTTCAGGGGAAAGAGACCCAGTACTTC	CASSSGSLQGKETQYF
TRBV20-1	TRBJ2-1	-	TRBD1	TGCAGTGCTAGAGGCGGGACAGGGGGTAGGGGACAGTCGTTCTTC	CSARGGTGGRGQSFF
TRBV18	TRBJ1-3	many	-	TGTGCCAGCTCACCATTCGGGGCGCGGGACACCATATATTTT	CASSPFGARDTIYF
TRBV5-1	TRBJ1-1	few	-	TGCGCCAGCTCCCCCTTCGGTCATGAAGCTTTCTTT	CASSPFGHEAFF
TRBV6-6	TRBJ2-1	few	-	TGTGCCAGCATCCCACATACGGGAGATGAGCAGTTCTTC	CASIPHTGDEQFF
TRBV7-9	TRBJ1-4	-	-	TGTGCCAGCAGATTCGACAGTGCAACTAATGAAAAACTGTTTTTT	CASRFDSATNEKLFF
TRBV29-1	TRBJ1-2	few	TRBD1	TGCAGCGTCCCTGCACCGGGGACAGGGGGCGTCTCCGGACTACATAGCGGCTACACCTTC	CSVPAPGTGGVSGLHSGYTF
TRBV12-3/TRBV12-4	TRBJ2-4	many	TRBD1	TGTGCCAGCAGTTTCGGGACAGGGGGTAAAAACATTCAGTACTTC	CASSFGTGGKNIQYF
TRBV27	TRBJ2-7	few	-	TGTGCCAGCAGTTTTGGTGGAGGGGAGACCTACGAGCAGTACTTC	CASSFGGGETYEQYF
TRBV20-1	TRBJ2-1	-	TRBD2	TGCAGTGCTAGAAGCCTAGCGGGGGTGTCCTACAATGAGCAGTTCTTC	CSARSLAGVSYNEQFF
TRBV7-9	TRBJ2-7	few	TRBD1	TGTGCCAGCAGACCCGGGACAGGGGAATACGAGCAGTACTTC	CASRPGTGEYEQYF
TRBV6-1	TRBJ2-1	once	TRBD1	TGTGCCAGCAGAACCCCGAGGGGGCGGAATGAGCAGTTCTTC	CASRTPRGRNEQFF
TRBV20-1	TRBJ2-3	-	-	TGCAGTGCTGGGGCGAACACAGATACGCAGTATTTT	CSAGANTDTQYF
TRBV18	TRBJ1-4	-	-	TGTGCCAGCTCAGTCCGGACGGAGGAACTGTTTTTT	CASSVRTEELFF
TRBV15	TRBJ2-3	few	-	TGTGCCACCAGCCCCTACACAGATACGCAGTATTTT	CATSPYTDTQYF
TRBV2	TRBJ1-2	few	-	TGTGCCAGCAGCAGGGAGGGCAAGGGCTACACCTTC	CASSREGKGYTF
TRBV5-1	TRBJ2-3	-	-	TGCGCCAGCAGCCCCCGTGTTGCGGAGGGGGTGAGTACGCAGTATTTT	CASSPRVAEGVSTQYF
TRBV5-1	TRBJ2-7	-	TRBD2	TGCGCCAGCAGCTTGGCGGCGACTAGCGGGAGAGCTTACGAGCAGTACTTC	CASSLAATSGRAYEQYF
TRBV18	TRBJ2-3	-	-	TGTGCCAGCTCACCATTAAGAACTAGCACAGATACGCAGTATTTT	CASSPLRTSTDTQYF
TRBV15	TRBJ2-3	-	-	TGTGCCACCAGCAGAGTAACATTCGGGACCAGAGGGGATACGCAGTATTTT	CATSRVTFGTRGDTQYF
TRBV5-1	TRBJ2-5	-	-	TGCGCCAGCAGCTTGATGGTTACTCGGGAGACCCAGTACTTC	CASSLMVTRETQYF
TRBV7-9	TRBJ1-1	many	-	TGTGCCAGCAGCTTAATTCAGGGGAACACTGAAGCTTTCTTT	CASSLIQGNTEAFF
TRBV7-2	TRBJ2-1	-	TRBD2	TGTGCCAGCAGCCGGGTAGGGGCGGGAGGGTCCTACAATGAGCAGTTCTTC	CASSRVGAGGSYNEQFF
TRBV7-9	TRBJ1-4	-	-	TGTGCCAGCAGCTTCCGAGGAACTAATGAAAAACTGTTTTTT	CASSFRGTNEKLFF
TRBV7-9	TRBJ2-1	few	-	TGTGCCAGCAGCTTATCCGAATCGACAGCAAATGAGCAGTTCTTC	CASSLSESTANEQFF
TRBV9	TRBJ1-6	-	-	TGTGCCAGCAGCGGACACCATTCACCCCTCCACTTT	CASSGHHSPLHF
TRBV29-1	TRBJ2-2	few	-	TGCAGCGTTGGAGGACACACCGGGGAGCTGTTTTTT	CSVGGHTGELFF
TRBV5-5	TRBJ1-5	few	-	TGTGCCAGCAGCTCTCCTGGAGAGCCCCAGCATTTT	CASSSPGEPQHF
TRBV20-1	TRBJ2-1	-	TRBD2	TGCAGTGCTAGTAGAGCGGGAGTGCGAGATGAGCAGTTCTTC	CSASRAGVRDEQFF
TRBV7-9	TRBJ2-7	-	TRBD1	TGTGCCAGCAGCTTCCTACAGGGGGCATACGAGCAGTACTTC	CASSFLQGAYEQYF
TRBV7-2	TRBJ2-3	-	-	TGTGCCAGCAGTCTCTCCTCCAGGCCGAGGGAGACAGATACGCAGTATTTT	CASSLSSRPRETDTQYF
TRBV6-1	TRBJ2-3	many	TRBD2	TGTGCCAGCAGCTGGCTAGCGGGGGGGTTAGATACGCAGTATTTT	CASSWLAGGLDTQYF
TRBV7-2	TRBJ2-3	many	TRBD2	TGCGCCAGCAGCTCCCGGACTAGCGGTAGCACAGATACGCAGTATTTT	CASSSRTSGSTDTQYF
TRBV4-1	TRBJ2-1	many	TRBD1	TGCGCCAGCAGCCAAGAAGGGACAGGGGTGAGGGAGCAGTTCTTC	CASSQEGTGVREQFF
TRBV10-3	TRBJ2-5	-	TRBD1	TGTGCCATGGGACAGGGGGAAGAGACCCAGTACTTC	CAMGQGEETQYF
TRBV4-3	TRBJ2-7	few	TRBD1	TGCGCCAGCAGCCAAGGGGACAGTACCCCCTACGAGCAGTACTTC	CASSQGDSTPYEQYF
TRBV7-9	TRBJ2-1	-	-	TGTGCCAGCAGCGTCTTGCGCGGGGAGCAGTTCTTC	CASSVLRGEQFF
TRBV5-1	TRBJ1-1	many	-	TGCGCCAGCAGCTTGGCCCAACACAGCAATGAAGCTTTCTTT	CASSLAQHSNEAFF
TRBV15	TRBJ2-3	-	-	TGTGCCACCAGCAGAGATAACGGTCGCACAGATACGCAGTATTTT	CATSRDNGRTDTQYF
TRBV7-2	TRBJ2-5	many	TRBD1	TGTGCCAGCGCTTATCCGCCGGGACAGACCAAAGAGACCCAGTACTTC	CASAYPPGQTKETQYF
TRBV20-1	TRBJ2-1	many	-	TGCAGTGCTAGAAGAAGGTTCGTCTACTCCTACAATGAGCAGTTCTTC	CSARRRFVYSYNEQFF
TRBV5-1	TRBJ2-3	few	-	TGCGCCAGCGCTCCCCCGGACAGAGATACGCAGTATTTT	CASAPPDRDTQYF
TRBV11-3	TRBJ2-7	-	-	TGTGCCAGCAGCTTAGCCGGCAACGAGGACTACGAGCAGTACTTC	CASSLAGNEDYEQYF
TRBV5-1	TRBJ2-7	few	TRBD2	TGCGCCAGCAGCTTGGAATCAGCGGGGAATCCCTACGAGCAGTACTTC	CASSLESAGNPYEQYF